Included here is one T cell receptor (beta chain) sequence, with context. Profiling relied on immunoSEQ multiplex PCR, and the TCRdb table lists in-frame clones only, not all of them. The sample lists roughly 300,000 clones, around 86% occurring once. Per the germline V gene, CDR1 is SGHDT and CDR2 is YYEEEE. With 5 bases removed from V and 6 bases from J, the gap between germline ends came to 14 bases. The CDR3 extends over 13 amino acids. These data are taken from a study of blood T cell repertoires in COVID-19. Study at large: T cells, B-cell-depleted T cells, or PBMCs supplied cDNA or gDNA.

The clonotype originates from a human donor in a cohort sampled during active COVID-19. The sequenced sample consisted of peripheral blood. This chain uses TRBV5-6 with TRBJ2-5, with a possible D match to TRBD2 (6 bases). CDR3 nucleotides: TGTGCCAGCAGTTCCTCGGCGGGGAAGACCCAGTACTTC. It yields the protein CASSSSAGKTQYF.